Presented here are 24 T cell receptor beta chains from one specimen sequenced in a study of blood T cell repertoires in COVID-19 (dated by TCRdb to the early 2020s). Library preparation employed the immunoSEQ multiplex PCR assay. TCRdb stores this immuneACCESS table with in-frame sequences only. Part of the clones is absent; in the studies checked, under half of the shortfall reflects unresolved V genes, and no reason is known for the rest. The sample table records about 64,000 clones; approximately 90% of these occur just once. Around 1.5% of the sample rests with the top ten. Sample: peripheral blood. These receptors all stem from a human donor in a cohort sampled during active COVID-19.

This clone is a singleton in its sample. The chain combines TRBV2 with TRBJ1-1; TRBD1 might be the D (6 bases). Trimming removed 5 bases from V and 4 bases from J, with 14 bases in between. This CDR3 is built from 14 residues. The germline V gene has CDR1 SNHLY and CDR2 FYNNEI. DNA of the CDR3: TGTGCCAGCAGTACTACAGGGATTACCACTGAAGCTTTCTTT. This sequence encodes CASSTTGITTEAFF.

The chain has TRBV21-1 and TRBJ2-2; TRBD2, the table's D call, was not compared with the DNA. TRBV21-1 is a known pseudogene. The CDR3 has 15 residues. The DNA for the CDR3 is TGTGCCAGCAGGATCGTGGCGGATTTTACCGGGGAGCTGTTTTTT. It translates to CASRIVADFTGELFF.

V is TRBV5-6 and J is TRBJ1-1; TRBD1 might be the D (5 bases). Trimming removed 0 bases at V and 10 bases at J, with 19 bases between. The CDR3 is 15 residues long. The germline V gene encodes CDR1 SGHDT and CDR2 YYEEEE. The chain's CDR3 is CASSLVTRQSAAAFF. Here the CDR3 DNA reads TGTGCCAGCAGCTTGGTTACCCGACAGAGCGCCGCAGCTTTCTTT.

The chain couples TRBV7-9 to TRBJ1-6, with 8 nucleotides matching TRBD1. The trim removed 5 bases at V and 6 bases at J, leaving 9 bases unmatched. This CDR3 is 16 amino acids long. Germline V CDR1 and CDR2: SEHNR, FQNEAQ (reference sequence). The CDR3 DNA sequence: TGTGCCAGCAGCCCCCGCGGGGACAGGATTAATTCACCCCTCCACTTT. This translates into CASSPRGDRINSPLHF.

The CDR3 spells CASSPSTSGTYEQYF. In DNA, the CDR3 is TGTGCCAGCTCACCATCCACTAGCGGTACCTACGAGCAGTACTTC. The chain combines TRBV18 with TRBJ2-7, with 8 bases lining up with TRBD2. The trim removed 2 bases at V and 2 bases at J, leaving 5 bases unmatched. CDR1 and CDR2 (germline): KGHSH, LQKENI. The CDR3 spans 15 residues.

This sequence joins TRBV15 and TRBJ1-3; 12 bases map to TRBD1. There are 17 residues in the CDR3. CDR1 and CDR2 from the germline V gene are LNHNV and YYDKDF (reference sequence). V lost 5 bases, J lost 4 bases, and 9 bases stayed unmatched. The CDR3 is CATSDRDRGRTGNTIYF. CDR3 bases: TGTGCCACCAGCGACCGGGACAGGGGGCGCACCGGAAACACCATATATTTT.

This clone was seen once. The V call is TRBV2, the J call TRBJ1-4, with TRBD1 identical over 8 bases. The CDR3 sequence is 14 residues long. After removal of 6 bases from V and 3 bases from J, the junction contained 3 bases not matched to a gene. CDR1 and CDR2 from the germline V gene are SNHLY and FYNNEI. This CDR3 is CASSRRGPNEKLFF. CDR3 sequence (DNA): TGTGCCAGCAGCCGCAGGGGGCCTAATGAAAAACTGTTTTTT.

The chain links TRBV5-1 to TRBJ2-7, with 9 bases identical to TRBD2. The length of the CDR3 is 16 residues. CDR1 is SGHRS, CDR2 YFSETQ, per germline. V lost 4 bases and J lost 1; bases outside the gene matches: 9. CDR3 DNA sequence: TGCGCCAGCAGCCTGGCTACTAGCGGGCTGTCCTACGAGCAGTACTTC. As protein: CASSLATSGLSYEQYF. Looking up the rest from reference TRBV5-1 and TRBJ2-7 gives the full variable domain: KAGVTQTPRYLIKTRGQQVTLSCSPISGHRSVSWYQQTPGQGLQFLFEYFSETQRNKGNFPGRFSGRQFSNSRSEMNVSTLELGDSALYLCASSLATSGLSYEQYFGPGTRLTVT.

The CDR3 is CASSGLAERDEQFF. CDR3 bases: TGTGCCAGCAGCGGTCTAGCGGAACGCGATGAGCAGTTCTTC. The V and J genes are TRBV27 and TRBJ2-1; 7 nucleotides line up with TRBD2. With 6 bases clipped from V and 8 bases from J, the junction kept 10 bases outside the gene matches. The CDR3 is 14 residues long. Germline values: CDR1 MNHEY, CDR2 SMNVEV (reference sequence).

This chain uses TRBV29-1 with TRBJ2-1; TRBD1 matches 9 bases. Per the germline V gene, CDR1 is SQVTM and CDR2 is ANQGSEA. Germline trimming cut 7 bases from V and 8 bases from J; bases unmatched to any gene: 9. The CDR3 length is 13 residues. In nucleotides, the CDR3 is TGCAGCGGTGGACAGGGGTCTTGGGATGAGCAGTTCTTC. Translating it yields CSGGQGSWDEQFF.

This sequence joins TRBV7-8 and TRBJ2-2; 11 positions agree with TRBD1. The CDR3 loop spans 18 amino acids. Trimming cost V 4 bases and J 6 bases; bases outside gene matches: 13. Germline values: CDR1 SGHVS, CDR2 FQNEAQ. The CDR3 is CASSSRVSDRGLAGELFF. In DNA form, the CDR3 reads TGTGCCAGCAGCTCTCGCGTCTCGGACAGGGGGCTGGCCGGGGAGCTGTTTTTT.

This clone has only a few counts. The chain couples TRBV10-3 to TRBJ2-1; D uncertain. This CDR3 is 11 amino acids long. Germline V gene lookup returns CDR1 ENHRY and CDR2 SYGVKD. V lost 3 bases to trimming and J lost 9 bases, with 6 bases between them. CDR3 in DNA: TGTGCCATCAGTGACCGCAGTGAGCAGTTCTTC. Its translation: CAISDRSEQFF.

This clone was picked up one time. The chain uses TRBV28 and TRBJ2-7; 9 bases line up with TRBD1. Germline lookup yields CDR1 MDHEN and CDR2 SYDVKM. V shed 6 bases, J shed 2 bases, and the junction held 5 bases outside the gene matches. The CDR3 consists of 14 residues. CDR3 amino acids: CASRPRDRAYEQYF. CDR3 bases: TGTGCCAGCAGGCCCCGGGACAGGGCCTACGAGCAGTACTTC.

The J gene is TRBJ2-7, the V gene TRBV11-1; 7 bases are shared with TRBD2. V trimming: 7 bases; J trimming: 2 bases; junction bases outside the gene matches: 14. This CDR3 has 16 residues. From germline, CDR1 is SGHAT and CDR2 FQDESV (reference sequence). The CDR3 spells CASTSLKTSLAYEQYF. CDR3 nucleotides: TGTGCCAGCACCTCCTTGAAGACTAGCCTTGCCTACGAGCAGTACTTC.

V usage is TRBV28 and J usage is TRBJ2-2; 7 nucleotides line up with TRBD2. Trimming cost V 2 bases and J 7 bases; bases outside gene matches: 7. The CDR3 extends over 15 amino acids. The germline gives CDR1 MDHEN, CDR2 SYDVKM. The CDR3 DNA sequence: TGTGCCAGCAGTTTAGGGGGAGGGCCCTTCGGGGAGCTGTTTTTT. Its translation: CASSLGGGPFGELFF.

CDR3 sequence reads: CASSYSGRVTSGSGYTDTQYF. CDR3 DNA sequence: TGTGCCAGCAGTTACTCGGGACGGGTGACTAGCGGGAGCGGCTACACAGATACGCAGTATTTT. The chain links TRBV6-2 or TRBV6-3 to TRBJ2-3; the match to TRBD2 covers 12 bases. Per the germline V gene, CDR1 is MNHEY and CDR2 is SVGEGT. The length of the CDR3 is 21 residues. V lost 0 bases and J lost 2; bases outside the gene matches: 15.

The chain combines TRBV3-1 (or the pseudogene TRBV3-2) with TRBJ2-3; D is possibly TRBD2 (5 bases). This CDR3 comprises 16 residues. V gave up 0 bases and J gave up 0 bases, with 10 bases separating them. The germline gives CDR1 LGHDT, CDR2 YNNKEL (reference sequence). The CDR3 is CASSQDVGVSTDTQYF. The CDR3 bases are TGTGCCAGCAGCCAAGATGTCGGGGTTAGCACAGATACGCAGTATTTT.

The genes are TRBV28 and TRBJ1-6; 9 nucleotides line up with TRBD1. After removal of 5 bases from V and 0 bases from J, the junction contained 14 bases not matched to a gene. The CDR3 has 20 residues. Germline lookup yields CDR1 MDHEN and CDR2 SYDVKM. The CDR3 protein is CASSTTGTGKAPSYNSPLHF. The CDR3 bases are TGTGCCAGCAGTACTACTGGGACAGGGAAGGCCCCCTCCTATAATTCACCCCTCCACTTT.

This clone appeared a single time. The rearrangement uses TRBV6-5 and TRBJ2-5, with D maybe TRBD2 (5 bases). Trimming shortened V by 0 bases and J by 1 base, and 9 bases separated the two germline ends. CDR3 length: 15 amino acids. CDR1 is MNHEY, CDR2 SVGAGI, per germline. In nucleotides, the CDR3 is TGTGCCAGCAGTTACTCGTGGAGGTTCCAAGAGACCCAGTACTTC. Its protein is CASSYSWRFQETQYF.

The chain uses TRBV29-1 and TRBJ2-3; 7 nucleotides agree with TRBD2. This CDR3 contains 13 residues. CDR1 is SQVTM and CDR2 is ANQGSEA in the germline V gene. V was clipped by 4 bases and J by 4 bases; unmatched bases: 5. The CDR3 loop is CSVGAGAPDTQYF. CDR3 sequence (DNA): TGCAGCGTTGGGGCGGGAGCCCCAGATACGCAGTATTTT.

The chain employs TRBV19 and TRBJ2-7; D remains unclear. V was trimmed by 3 bases and J by 1 base, leaving 10 bases between them. From germline, CDR1 is LNHDA and CDR2 SQIVND (reference sequence). The CDR3 contains 14 residues. The CDR3 protein is CASSISGASYEQYF. The DNA of the CDR3 is TGTGCCAGTAGTATTTCCGGTGCTTCCTACGAGCAGTACTTC. The whole variable domain, remainder taken from reference TRBV19 and TRBJ2-7, is DGGITQSPKYLFRKEGQNVTLSCEQNLNHDAMYWYRQDPGQGLRLIYYSQIVNDFQKGDIAEGYSVSREKKESFPLTVTSAQKNPTAFYLCASSISGASYEQYFGPGTRLTVT.

V gene TRBV9 combines with J gene TRBJ2-7; TRBD1 is a possible D gene (7 bases). Trimming took off 0 bases at V and 5 bases at J, with 12 bases between the two ends. Germline V CDR1 and CDR2: SGDLS, YYNGEE. The length of the CDR3 is 14 residues. The CDR3 DNA reads as TGTGCCAGCAGCGTAGCGAGCAGGGGGGACGAGCAGTACTTC. It translates to CASSVASRGDEQYF.

The genes are TRBV7-2 and TRBJ2-1, with 7 nucleotides matching TRBD1. V lost 3 bases, J lost 15 bases, and 8 bases stayed unmatched. Germline values: CDR1 SGHTA, CDR2 FQGNSA. The CDR3 sequence is 12 residues long. The CDR3 protein is CASSFRLQGWFF. The DNA of the CDR3 is TGTGCCAGCAGCTTCCGATTACAGGGGTGGTTCTTC.

The CDR3 nucleotides are TGTGCCAGCAGGTTCCAACGGTCTTATAATTCACCCCTCCACTTT. It is translated as CASRFQRSYNSPLHF. The V gene is TRBV28, the J gene TRBJ1-6; unclear D gene. Looked up from germline, CDR1 is MDHEN and CDR2 is SYDVKM. There are 15 residues in the CDR3. V dropped 6 bases and J dropped 4 bases, with 13 bases sitting between them. The complete variable domain, with remaining parts taken from reference TRBV28 and TRBJ1-6, reads DVKVTQSSRYLVKRTGEKVFLECVQDMDHENMFWYRQDPGLGLRLIYFSYDVKMKEKGDIPEGYSVSREKKERFSLILESASTNQTSMYLCASRFQRSYNSPLHFGNGTRLTVT.